The present T cell receptor (beta chain) was sequenced within a study of blood T cell repertoires in COVID-19. Produced via immunoSEQ multiplex PCR; TCRdb's table is partial and in-frame only. The sample consists of 360,000 or so clones, roughly four fifths of them appearing once. Two negative PCRs, clearance, or symptom resolution had been documented for recovered Cohort 3 donors. A word on this clone: One end of the junction fails to match germline, which may point to a read error.

This CDR3 is 17 amino acids long. CDR1 and CDR2 from the germline V gene are SSHAT and FNYEAQ (reference sequence). The sequenced sample was PBMCs or T cells enriched from blood (not recorded which). The sequence was collected from a woman aged 50 to 60 who had recovered from COVID-19. The chain uses TRBV7-7 and TRBJ1-1; 7 positions match TRBD1. The CDR3 DNA follows: TGTGCTAGCAGCCAAATCCGGGACAGCCCCATGAACACTGAAGCTTTCTTT. Its translation is CASSQIRDSPMNTEAFF.